One and the same sample provided the 24 T cell receptor beta chains below, sequenced in a study of blood T cells in healthy people across ages. For the second PCR, which ran for about 6 to 12 cycles, a sample-barcoded 5' primer and a J-beta primer mix were used. TCRdb re-called the 5' RACE reads with MiXCR, one entry per CDR3 protein. Of about 640,000 distinct CDR3 sequences detected, roughly three fifths appear once; the ten largest clones hold approximately 37%. Sequencing was performed on blood. All receptors derive from a man between 60 and 75 years old in good health.

This rearrangement joins TRBV6-5 to TRBJ2-1; D may correspond to TRBD1 or TRBD2 (7 bases each). In germline, CDR1 is MNHEY, CDR2 SVGAGI. The CDR3 length is 15 residues. The V end lost 6 bases, the J end lost 9 bases, and 21 bases lay between the germline ends. CDR3 residues: CASSRPRQGGGEQFF. The CDR3 nucleotides are TGTGCCAGCAGCCGCCCGAGACAGGGAGGGGGTGAGCAGTTCTTC.

This clonotype was detected a few times. J is TRBJ2-5 and V is TRBV6-6; the D gene could be TRBD1 or TRBD2 (5 bases each). The CDR3 spans 15 residues. The V gene's germline CDR1 is MNHNY and CDR2 SVGAGI (reference sequence). V shed 0 bases and J shed 4 bases, with 12 bases lying between them. The CDR3: CASSYSSRGRETQYF. The CDR3 DNA is TGTGCCAGCAGTTACTCGTCTAGGGGACGAGAGACCCAGTACTTC.

The table lists this clonotype with a few counts. V gene TRBV28 combines with J gene TRBJ2-4, with TRBD2 matching 10 bases. V was clipped by 3 bases and J by 10 bases; unmatched bases: 12. CDR3 length equals 16 residues. Germline CDR1 and CDR2: MDHEN and SYDVKM. The chain's CDR3 is CASSFTSGAQYEIQYF. The CDR3, as DNA: TGTGCCAGCAGTTTTACTAGCGGGGCTCAGTACGAAATTCAGTACTTC.

The chain couples TRBV24-1 to TRBJ2-5; D not certain. V lost 3 bases and J 5 bases, leaving 12 bases between the germline ends. The CDR3 sequence is 14 residues long. The germline CDR1 and CDR2 sequences are KGHDR and SFDVKD. Here the CDR3 reads CATSDAGLVETQYF. DNA for the CDR3: TGTGCCACCAGTGATGCAGGCCTCGTGGAGACCCAGTACTTC.

This clonotype was observed a few times. The chain combines TRBV6-1 with TRBJ2-5, with D perhaps matching TRBD1 (6 bases). Germline-derived CDR1 and CDR2 are MNHNS and SASEGT. This CDR3 has 14 amino acids. V was shortened by 0 bases and J by 5 bases, with 10 bases between the two germline ends. In DNA form, the CDR3 reads TGTGCCAGCAGTGAAGCGACCCAGGGGGAGACCCAGTACTTC. Protein product: CASSEATQGETQYF.

CDR3 amino acids: CASSLDRVSTDTQYF. CDR3 DNA: TGCGCCAGCAGCTTGGACAGGGTCTCGACAGATACGCAGTATTTT. The chain is built from TRBV5-1 and TRBJ2-3, with D tentatively TRBD1 (6 bases). V was shortened by 0 bases and J by 3 bases, with 11 bases between the two germline ends. Germline assignment: CDR1 SGHRS and CDR2 YFSETQ. The CDR3 covers 15 residues.

The chain is built from TRBV28 and TRBJ2-7; tentatively, D is TRBD2 (6 bases). Germline CDR1 MDHEN, CDR2 SYDVKM. There are 15 residues in the CDR3. The germline V and J ends were trimmed by 7 bases and 2 bases, with 18 bases remaining between them. CDR3 in amino acids: CASTRLGGEAYEQYF. The DNA of the CDR3 is TGTGCCAGCACCCGATTGGGAGGTGAGGCCTACGAGCAGTACTTC.

This sequence joins TRBV7-2 and TRBJ2-1; D is unclear. The CDR3 runs to 12 residues. The germline CDR1 and CDR2 sequences are SGHTA and FQGNSA. The ends were cut back, 5 bases at V and 5 bases at J, with 7 bases in the middle. CDR3 residues: CASSEPHNEQFF. The CDR3 DNA reads TGTGCCAGCAGCGAGCCCCACAATGAGCAGTTCTTC.

The chain links TRBV7-9 to TRBJ2-5, with 9 bases that match TRBD1. TRBJ2-7 explains the end of the DNA better; the J call may be wrong. CDR1 and CDR2 from the germline V gene are SEHNR and FQNEAQ (reference sequence). The CDR3 runs 15 residues. The CDR3 DNA sequence: TGTGCCAGCACTTCCTCCGGGACAGGGCGGGGCGAGCAGTACTTC. It translates to CASTSSGTGRGEQYF.

The rearrangement joins TRBV12-3 or TRBV12-4 to TRBJ2-1; no reliable D call. This CDR3 region has 13 residues. The V and J ends lost 1 base and 6 bases respectively, with 7 bases between them. The CDR3: CASSLGVLNEQFF. CDR3 DNA: TGTGCCAGCAGTTTAGGGGTCCTCAATGAGCAGTTCTTC.

This chain uses TRBV13 with TRBJ1-4, with 10 bases aligning to TRBD1. CDR3 size: 16 residues. The V gene's germline CDR1 is PRHDT and CDR2 FYEKMQ (reference sequence). The ends lost 4 bases at V and 6 bases at J; junction bases unmatched: 8. CDR3 loop: CASSWVTGTGDEKLFF. CDR3 nucleotides: TGTGCCAGCAGCTGGGTCACCGGGACAGGGGATGAAAAACTGTTTTTT. The full variable domain, in which reference TRBV13 and TRBJ1-4 provide the parts outside the CDR3, is AAGVIQSPRHLIKEKRETATLKCYPIPRHDTVYWYQQGPGQDPQFLISFYEKMQSDKGSIPDRFSAQQFSDYHSELNMSSLELGDSALYFCASSWVTGTGDEKLFFGSGTQLSVL.

This chain connects TRBV14 to TRBJ2-7; 9 bases map to TRBD2. Germline loops: CDR1 SGHDN, CDR2 FVKESK. This CDR3 spans 13 amino acids. V gave up 2 bases and J gave up 7 bases; unmatched junction bases: 3. The CDR3 is CASSQRLAGEQYF. The CDR3 nucleotides are TGTGCCAGCAGCCAACGGCTAGCGGGAGAGCAGTACTTC.

This clonotype was observed a few times. V is TRBV6-5 and J is TRBJ1-2; 7 bases agree with TRBD1. The CDR3 extends over 14 amino acids. Trimming removed 7 bases from V and 11 bases from J; junction bases left unmatched: 16. Germline V gene lookup returns CDR1 MNHEY and CDR2 SVGAGI. The CDR3 nucleotides are TGTGCCAGCACCCCGGGGCAGGGGGAGGGAGGTTACACCTTC. Protein: CASTPGQGEGGYTF.

This clonotype occurred a few times. The chain has TRBV18 and TRBJ2-7; TRBD1 agrees at 9 bases. The CDR3 spans 13 residues. Germline V gene sequence: CDR1 KGHSH, CDR2 LQKENI. Losses at the gene ends were 3 bases for V and 5 bases for J; bases not matched to a gene: 2. The DNA of the CDR3 is TGTGCCAGCTCACCGGGGACAGGGAACGAGCAGTACTTC. It specifies CASSPGTGNEQYF.

V usage is TRBV20-1 and J usage is TRBJ2-5; D not resolved. The V end lost 3 bases, the J end lost 0 bases, and 5 bases lay between the germline ends. Germline V gene sequence: CDR1 DFQATT, CDR2 SNEGSKA (reference sequence). This CDR3 region has 12 residues. The CDR3 coding sequence is TGCAGTGCTAGGGCCAACCAAGAGACCCAGTACTTC. This sequence encodes CSARANQETQYF.

This chain connects TRBV5-1 to TRBJ1-2, with TRBD1 identical over 8 bases. CDR3 length equals 16 residues. The germline gives CDR1 SGHRS, CDR2 YFSETQ. Germline trimming cut 4 bases from V and 1 base from J; bases unmatched to any gene: 9. This CDR3 reads CASSLETGALNYGYTF. In DNA, the CDR3 is TGCGCCAGCAGCCTTGAGACAGGGGCACTTAACTATGGCTACACCTTC.

The rearrangement uses TRBV24-1 and TRBJ2-7; D uncertain. The assigned J gene may be wrong: the sequence end matches TRBJ2-4 better. Per germline, CDR1 KGHDR and CDR2 SFDVKD. The CDR3 contains 12 residues. CDR3 coding DNA: TGTGCCACCAGTGGAAACGGAAACATTCAGTACTTC. Amino acid sequence: CATSGNGNIQYF.

The V gene is TRBV20-1, the J gene TRBJ2-3, with TRBD2 identical over 7 bases. Losses at the gene ends were 0 bases for V and 2 bases for J; bases not matched to a gene: 5. CDR1 is DFQATT and CDR2 is SNEGSKA in the germline V gene (reference sequence). This CDR3 region has 15 residues. CDR3 sequence reads: CSAREVAGLTDTQYF. The CDR3 nucleotides read TGCAGTGCTAGAGAGGTAGCGGGCCTCACAGATACGCAGTATTTT.

In this sample, this clonotype is medium-sized. The chain is built from TRBV12-3 or TRBV12-4 and TRBJ1-1; the D gene is possibly TRBD1 (5 bases). V gave up 3 bases and J gave up 0 bases, with 11 bases separating them. CDR3 length: 15 amino acids. CDR3 bases: TGTGCCAGCAGTTTGGGTCGGGGGGTGAACACTGAAGCTTTCTTT. It yields the protein CASSLGRGVNTEAFF.

The chain recombines TRBV6-1 with TRBJ2-5; TRBD2 is a possible D gene (6 bases). The CDR3 runs to 13 residues. The germline V gene encodes CDR1 MNHNS and CDR2 SASEGT. Trimming stripped 6 bases from V and 0 bases from J, with 8 bases between. CDR3 sequence (DNA): TGTGCCAGCAGGGGACTGAACCAAGAGACCCAGTACTTC. Residues: CASRGLNQETQYF.

This chain links TRBV4-1 with TRBJ2-3; D not resolved. CDR3 length: 13 amino acids. CDR1 is MGHRA and CDR2 is YSYEKL in the germline V gene. Between the trimmed V and J ends, which lost 5 bases and 2 bases, there was a span of 8 bases. CDR3 sequence reads: CASSSTVTDTQYF. Here the CDR3 DNA reads TGCGCCAGCAGCTCAACAGTCACAGATACGCAGTATTTT.

The V and J genes are TRBV3-1 and TRBJ2-5; the D gene is possibly TRBD2 (5 bases). V was clipped by 0 bases and J by 5 bases, with 13 bases between them. Per germline, CDR1 LGHDT and CDR2 YNNKEL (reference sequence). The CDR3 extends over 15 amino acids. CDR3 in amino acids: CASSQETGSEETQYF. In nucleotides, the CDR3 is TGTGCCAGCAGCCAAGAAACGGGTAGCGAGGAGACCCAGTACTTC.

The chain uses TRBV2 and TRBJ1-2; 7 nucleotides line up with TRBD1. J was trimmed by 4 bases and V by 1 base; bases with no gene match: 6. The CDR3 extends over 15 amino acids. CDR1 and CDR2 from the germline V gene are SNHLY and FYNNEI. The CDR3 nucleotides read TGTGCCAGCAGTGAAGGGAGGGGGCCAAGCTATGGCTACACCTTC. It yields the protein CASSEGRGPSYGYTF.

The chain joins TRBV7-2 to TRBJ2-5; TRBD2 matches 9 bases. The CDR3 loop spans 15 amino acids. Germline V lookup: CDR1 SGHTA, CDR2 FQGNSA. The junction had 13 bases not matched to a gene; V was cut back by 9 bases and J by 5 bases. DNA of the CDR3: TGTGCCAGTCGGCGGGGGGGACTCAGTGGGGAGACCCAGTACTTC. This encodes CASRRGGLSGETQYF.